Listed here are 10 T cell receptor beta chains from one sample, sequenced in a study of beta chain features in type 1 diabetes. Investigators reverse transcribed all isolated RNA, so they sequenced expressed TCRB transcripts. Assay: immunoSEQ multiplex PCR; the TCRdb copy retains only in-frame clones and omits some. This sample has about 400,000 clones; roughly 13% occur once, and the top ten carry around 0.015%. The sequenced material came from naive CD4+ T cells from blood. Source of these receptors: a man aged 18 to 29 in good health.

There are a few counts of this clone. This chain links TRBV28 with TRBJ1-5, with 10 nucleotides matching TRBD1. CDR3 length: 13 residues. V lost 11 bases and J lost 7; bases outside the gene matches: 8. CDR1 is MDHEN, CDR2 SYDVKM, per germline. The CDR3 loop reads CAGRQGARQPQHF. The CDR3 bases are TGTGCCGGCCGACAGGGGGCAAGACAGCCCCAGCATTTT.

This clone was seen a few times. At the DNA level, this CDR3 is encoded by other sequences in the same sample as well. The chain combines TRBV5-1 with TRBJ2-7, with D unresolved. CDR3 size: 14 residues. The germline V gene encodes CDR1 SGHRS and CDR2 YFSETQ. The ends were cut back, 0 bases at V and 3 bases at J, with 10 bases in the middle. The CDR3 sequence: CASSLALGGYEQYF. CDR3 DNA: TGCGCCAGCAGCTTGGCCCTCGGCGGCTACGAGCAGTACTTC.

A few counts support this clone. This rearrangement joins TRBV7-2 to TRBJ2-7; the match to TRBD2 covers 13 bases. The CDR3 consists of 16 residues. The junction had 5 bases not matched to a gene; V was cut back by 3 bases and J by 3 bases. Germline-derived CDR1 and CDR2 are SGHTA and FQGNSA. The CDR3 DNA reads TGTGCCAGCAGCTTGACTGGACTAGCGGGAGACTACGAGCAGTACTTC. Protein product: CASSLTGLAGDYEQYF.

V is TRBV10-3 and J is TRBJ2-3, with 7 bases fitting TRBD2. CDR3 length: 14 residues. The junction had 9 bases not matched to a gene; V was cut back by 10 bases and J by 2 bases. In germline, CDR1 is ENHRY, CDR2 SYGVKD. The CDR3 DNA reads TGTGCCAGCCTGGCCCGGGGGGACACAGATACGCAGTATTTT. This sequence encodes CASLARGDTDTQYF.

This clone occurred once. Other nucleotide sequences in the sample specify the same CDR3. The chain employs TRBV28 and TRBJ1-5, with D tentatively TRBD1 (6 bases). The CDR3 spans 14 residues. V lost 6 bases, J lost 3 bases, and 12 bases lay in between. Germline lookup yields CDR1 MDHEN and CDR2 SYDVKM. CDR3 sequence (DNA): TGTGCCAGCAGGCAAGGGGGTTCCAATCAGCCCCAGCATTTT. It translates to CASRQGGSNQPQHF.

This clone was found a few times. The chain recombines TRBV7-9 with TRBJ1-5, with 7 bases that match TRBD1. After removal of 5 bases from V and 7 bases from J, the junction contained 8 bases not matched to a gene. Looked up from germline, CDR1 is SEHNR and CDR2 is FQNEAQ (reference sequence). The CDR3 covers 14 residues. In DNA, the CDR3 is TGTGCCAGCAGCCCCGGAAGGGGGCGACAGCCCCAGCATTTT. Protein sequence: CASSPGRGRQPQHF. Looking up the rest from reference TRBV7-9 and TRBJ1-5 gives the full variable domain: DTGVSQNPRHKITKRGQNVTFRCDPISEHNRLYWYRQTLGQGPEFLTYFQNEAQLEKSRLLSDRFSAERPKGSFSTLEIQRTEQGDSAMYLCASSPGRGRQPQHFGDGTRLSIL.

A single count supports this clone. The rearrangement links TRBV6-5 to TRBJ2-5, with a weak D call TRBD1 (6 bases). This CDR3 contains 15 residues. The V gene's germline CDR1 is MNHEY and CDR2 SVGAGI. The V end lost 6 bases, the J end lost 1 base, and 15 bases lay between the germline ends. CDR3 DNA: TGTGCCAGCAGCCGCAGGGGTCCAACCCAAGAGACCCAGTACTTC. Its translation: CASSRRGPTQETQYF.

This clone has only a few counts. V gene TRBV28 combines with J gene TRBJ2-5, with D perhaps TRBD2 (5 bases). V was pared by 5 bases and J by 0 bases, with 10 bases between. This CDR3 has 14 residues. Germline V gene lookup returns CDR1 MDHEN and CDR2 SYDVKM. CDR3 in amino acids: CASSHPGYQETQYF. CDR3 nucleotide sequence: TGTGCCAGCAGTCACCCGGGGTACCAAGAGACCCAGTACTTC.

This chain links TRBV9 with TRBJ1-1; TRBD1 agrees at 7 bases. CDR3 length: 15 residues. In germline, CDR1 is SGDLS, CDR2 YYNGEE. Trimming took 2 bases from V and 5 from J; bases not matched to a gene: 9. The CDR3 sequence: CASSVADRRGTEAFF. CDR3 coding DNA: TGTGCCAGCAGCGTGGCGGACAGGAGGGGAACTGAAGCTTTCTTT.

This rearrangement joins TRBV4-3 to TRBJ2-7; possibly TRBD2 for D (6 bases). V was clipped by 0 bases and J by 2 bases, with 11 bases between them. This CDR3 has 15 residues. CDR1 is LGHNA and CDR2 is YSLEER in the germline V gene. For the CDR3, the DNA is TGCGCCAGCAGCCAAGATACCGGGAGAGCCTACGAGCAGTACTTC. Its translation: CASSQDTGRAYEQYF.